This T cell receptor beta chain is from a study of CD8 T cells in acute hepatitis C reinfection. Trimming cost V 0 bases and J 8 bases; bases outside gene matches: 12. This CDR3 has 17 amino acids. The germline V gene has CDR1 LGHNA and CDR2 YNFKEQ. Sequencing used immunoSEQ multiplex PCR; TCRdb keeps in-frame clones, though not all of them. The repertoire holds thousands of clones, with around 40% as singletons. The time point: acute HCV infection, within 168 days of estimated infection date. The hepatitis C virus-specific receptor repertoire was characterized directly ex vivo, with no prior expansion in culture. Regarding the study as a whole: Preferential TRBV04 and TRBV06 usage appeared in all groups and was not explained by the naive pool.

The origin of this receptor is a man aged 25-40 years with chronic hepatitis C. The V and J genes are TRBV4-2 and TRBJ2-1, with TRBD2 matching over 8 bases. The sample here was HCV NS3-1073 tetramer-sorted CD8+ T cells from PBMCs, taken during acute infection. In nucleotides, the CDR3 is TGTGCCAGCAGCCAAGAGCCGGCGGCGGGGGGTGGAGATGAGCAGTTCTTC. This encodes CASSQEPAAGGGDEQFF.